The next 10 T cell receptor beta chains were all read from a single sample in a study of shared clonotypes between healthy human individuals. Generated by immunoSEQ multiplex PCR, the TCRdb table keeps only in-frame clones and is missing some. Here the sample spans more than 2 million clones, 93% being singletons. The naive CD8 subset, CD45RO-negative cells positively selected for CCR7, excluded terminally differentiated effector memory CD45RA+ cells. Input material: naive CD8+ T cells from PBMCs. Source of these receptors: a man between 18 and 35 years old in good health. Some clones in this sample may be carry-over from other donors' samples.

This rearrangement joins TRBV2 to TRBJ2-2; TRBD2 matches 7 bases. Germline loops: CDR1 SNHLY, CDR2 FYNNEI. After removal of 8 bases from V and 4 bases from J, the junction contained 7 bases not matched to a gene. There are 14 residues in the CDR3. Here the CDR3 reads CASGESGITGELFF. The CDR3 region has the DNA TGTGCCAGCGGGGAAAGCGGGATCACCGGGGAGCTGTTTTTT.

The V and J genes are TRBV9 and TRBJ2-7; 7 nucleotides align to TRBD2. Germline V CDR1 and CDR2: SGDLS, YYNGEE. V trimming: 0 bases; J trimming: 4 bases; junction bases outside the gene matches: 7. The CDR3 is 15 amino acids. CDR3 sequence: CASSVGAREMYEQYF. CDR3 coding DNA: TGTGCCAGCAGCGTAGGGGCGCGGGAGATGTACGAGCAGTACTTC.

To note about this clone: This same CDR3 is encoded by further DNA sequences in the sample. CDR3: CASSLGQGFTDTQYF. The CDR3 coding sequence is TGTGCCAGCAGTTTAGGACAGGGGTTCACGGATACGCAGTATTTT. The chain links TRBV27 to TRBJ2-3, with 9 bases aligning to TRBD1. The ends lost 2 bases at V and 6 bases at J; junction bases unmatched: 6. CDR3 size: 15 residues. The germline CDR1 and CDR2 sequences are MNHEY and SMNVEV (reference sequence).

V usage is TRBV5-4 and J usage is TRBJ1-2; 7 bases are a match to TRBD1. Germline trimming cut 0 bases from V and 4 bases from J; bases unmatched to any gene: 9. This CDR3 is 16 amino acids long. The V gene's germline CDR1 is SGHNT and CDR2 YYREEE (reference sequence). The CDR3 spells CASSLAEGARGYGYTF. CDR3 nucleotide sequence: TGTGCCAGCAGCTTGGCCGAGGGGGCGCGGGGCTATGGCTACACCTTC.

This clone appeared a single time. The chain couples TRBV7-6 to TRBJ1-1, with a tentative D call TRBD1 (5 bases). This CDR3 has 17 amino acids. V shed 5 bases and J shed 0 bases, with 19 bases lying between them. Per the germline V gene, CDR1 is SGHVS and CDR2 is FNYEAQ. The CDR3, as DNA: TGTGCCAGCAGCCCCCGAGCCGCCTCGGGGCTGAACACTGAAGCTTTCTTT. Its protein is CASSPRAASGLNTEAFF.

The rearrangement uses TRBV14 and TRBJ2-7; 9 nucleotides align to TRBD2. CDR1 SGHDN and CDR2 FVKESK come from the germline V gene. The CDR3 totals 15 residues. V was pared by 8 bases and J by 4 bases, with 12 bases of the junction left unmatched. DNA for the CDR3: TGTGCCAGCTCATGGGGAGCGGGAGGTGGTTACGAGCAGTACTTC. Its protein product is CASSWGAGGGYEQYF.

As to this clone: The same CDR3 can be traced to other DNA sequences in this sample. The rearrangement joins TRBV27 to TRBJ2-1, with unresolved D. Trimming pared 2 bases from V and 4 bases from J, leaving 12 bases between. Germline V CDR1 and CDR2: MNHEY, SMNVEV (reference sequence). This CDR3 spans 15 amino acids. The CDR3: CASSLGSPLYNEQFF. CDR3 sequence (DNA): TGTGCCAGCAGTTTAGGCAGCCCCCTTTACAATGAGCAGTTCTTC.

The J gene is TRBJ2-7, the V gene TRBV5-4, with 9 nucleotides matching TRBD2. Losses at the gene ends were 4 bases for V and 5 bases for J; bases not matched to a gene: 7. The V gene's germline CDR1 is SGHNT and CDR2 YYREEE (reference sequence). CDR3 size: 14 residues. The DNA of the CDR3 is TGTGCCAGCAGCCCCGGGACTAGCCCCGACGAGCAGTACTTC. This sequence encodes CASSPGTSPDEQYF. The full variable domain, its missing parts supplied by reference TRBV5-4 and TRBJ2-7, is ETGVTQSPTHLIKTRGQQVTLRCSSQSGHNTVSWYQQALGQGPQFIFQYYREEENGRGNFPPRFSGLQFPNYSSELNVNALELDDSALYLCASSPGTSPDEQYFGPGTRLTVT.

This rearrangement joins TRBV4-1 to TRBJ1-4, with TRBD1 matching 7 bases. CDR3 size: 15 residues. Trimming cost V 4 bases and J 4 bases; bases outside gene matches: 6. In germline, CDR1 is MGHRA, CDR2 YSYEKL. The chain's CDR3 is CASSLPGQINEKLFF. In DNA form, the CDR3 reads TGCGCCAGCAGCCTGCCGGGACAGATTAATGAAAAACTGTTTTTT.

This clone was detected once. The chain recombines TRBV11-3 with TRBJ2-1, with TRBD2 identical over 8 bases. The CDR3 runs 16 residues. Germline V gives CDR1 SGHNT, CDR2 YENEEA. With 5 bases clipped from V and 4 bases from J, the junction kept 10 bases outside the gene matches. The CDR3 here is CASSASLAVGYNEQFF. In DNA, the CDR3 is TGTGCCAGCAGCGCTTCACTAGCGGTGGGGTACAATGAGCAGTTCTTC.